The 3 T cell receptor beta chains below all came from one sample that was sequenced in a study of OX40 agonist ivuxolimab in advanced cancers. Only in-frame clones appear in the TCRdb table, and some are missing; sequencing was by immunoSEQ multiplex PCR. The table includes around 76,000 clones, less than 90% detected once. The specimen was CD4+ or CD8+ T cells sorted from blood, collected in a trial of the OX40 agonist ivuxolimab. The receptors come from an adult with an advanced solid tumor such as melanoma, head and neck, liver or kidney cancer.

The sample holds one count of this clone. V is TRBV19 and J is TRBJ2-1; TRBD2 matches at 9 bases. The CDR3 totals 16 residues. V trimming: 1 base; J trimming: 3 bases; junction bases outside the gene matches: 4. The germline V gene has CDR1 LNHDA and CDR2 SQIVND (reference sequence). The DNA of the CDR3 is TGTGCCAGTAGTATAGTCGGCGGGAGGGGCTACAATGAGCAGTTCTTC. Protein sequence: CASSIVGGRGYNEQFF.

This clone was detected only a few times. Here the CDR3 DNA reads TGTGCCAGCAGTTTAGGCATCACCTACGAGCAGTACTTC. Translated, it gives CASSLGITYEQYF. The chain combines TRBV27 with TRBJ2-7; unclear D gene. Trimming pared 2 bases from V and 2 bases from J, leaving 7 bases between. Germline loops: CDR1 MNHEY, CDR2 SMNVEV (reference sequence). This CDR3 contains 13 residues.

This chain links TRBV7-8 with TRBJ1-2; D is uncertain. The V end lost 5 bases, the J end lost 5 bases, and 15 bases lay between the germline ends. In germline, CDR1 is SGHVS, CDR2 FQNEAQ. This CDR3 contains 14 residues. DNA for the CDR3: TGTGCCAGCAGCATCGTGAGAGGCCAATATGGCTACACCTTC. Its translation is CASSIVRGQYGYTF.